What follows are 21 T cell receptor beta chains derived from one specimen sequenced in a study of blood T cells in healthy people across ages (dated by TCRdb to about 2015). The library was produced with 5' RACE. The sequencing machine was an Illumina HiSeq 2500. A second 7 to 11 cycle PCR used a sample-barcoded 5' primer and a J-beta primer mix. Through fastp at Q25 and MiXCR, TCRdb rebuilt clones from the public reads, retaining in-frame beta chains. A single entry per CDR3 protein holds the most common genes and DNA from its merged rows. This sample holds 1.5 million to 2 million distinct CDR3 sequences; approximately 28% were observed only once. More than 6% of the sample goes to the ten largest clones. The sequenced sample was blood. Every receptor here comes from a woman aged 25 to 39 in good health.

The gene calls are TRBV12-3 or TRBV12-4 and TRBJ1-2; D is possibly TRBD1 (5 bases). V was pared by 7 bases and J by 0 bases, with 15 bases between. The CDR3 length is 15 residues. CDR3 DNA sequence: TGTGCCAGCAACCCCCGGGACCGCGCTAACTATGGCTACACCTTC. Protein sequence: CASNPRDRANYGYTF.

Of note for this clonotype: Its ends do not fully match the called genes, so a read error is possible. The chain combines TRBV6-5 with TRBJ1-2, with 7 bases lining up with TRBD1. The CDR3 is made up of 13 amino acids. Germline CDR1 and CDR2: MNHEY and SVGAGI. The CDR3 reads CAISRDSNYGYTF. The CDR3 nucleotides read TGTGCCATCAGTAGGGACAGTAACTATGGCTACACCTTC.

The table lists this clonotype with a few counts. The CDR3 protein is CASSLFLAGGKGYEQYF. Written as DNA, the CDR3 is TGTGCCAGCAGTTTATTCCTAGCGGGGGGGAAAGGTTACGAGCAGTACTTC. The chain carries TRBV12-3 or TRBV12-4 and TRBJ2-7, with 12 bases identical to TRBD2. The CDR3 is 17 amino acids. Losses at the gene ends were 2 bases for V and 4 bases for J; bases not matched to a gene: 9.

The rearrangement uses TRBV5-1 and TRBJ2-4, with 7 bases matching TRBD2. Unmatched junction bases numbered 5, after V lost 0 bases and J lost 2 bases. The CDR3 is 16 residues long. Germline V gives CDR1 SGHRS, CDR2 YFSETQ. CDR3 sequence reads: CASSLGGRDTKNIQYF. CDR3 in DNA: TGCGCCAGCAGCTTGGGAGGGAGGGATACCAAAAACATTCAGTACTTC.

The rearrangement uses TRBV9 and TRBJ2-2; 12 bases fit TRBD2. The V and J ends lost 4 bases and 9 bases, in that order; junction bases with no gene match: 13. The CDR3 is 17 residues long. CDR1 and CDR2 from the germline V gene are SGDLS and YYNGEE. As DNA, the CDR3 is TGTGCCAGCAGCCCCCGAGAGACTAGCGGGAGTATTCGGGAGCTGTTTTTT. This sequence encodes CASSPRETSGSIRELFF. Full variable domain (missing parts from reference TRBV9 and TRBJ2-2): DSGVTQTPKHLITATGQRVTLRCSPRSGDLSVYWYQQSLDQGLQFLIQYYNGEERAKGNILERFSAQQFPDLHSELNLSSLELGDSALYFCASSPRETSGSIRELFFGEGSRLTVL.

This clonotype has a count of ten or more. In DNA form, the CDR3 reads TGCGCCAGCAGCTTGGGGACTCTACGGGACGAGCAGTACTTC. Its translation: CASSLGTLRDEQYF. The chain recombines TRBV5-1 with TRBJ2-7, with a weak D call TRBD2 (5 bases). CDR3 length: 14 residues. V was trimmed by 0 bases and J by 5 bases, leaving 12 bases between them. Germline V gives CDR1 SGHRS, CDR2 YFSETQ. Combining the CDR3 with reference TRBV5-1 and TRBJ2-7 gives the whole variable domain KAGVTQTPRYLIKTRGQQVTLSCSPISGHRSVSWYQQTPGQGLQFLFEYFSETQRNKGNFPGRFSGRQFSNSRSEMNVSTLELGDSALYLCASSLGTLRDEQYFGPGTRLTVT.

The chain employs TRBV24-1 and TRBJ2-5, with D tentatively TRBD2 (5 bases). The CDR3 runs to 14 residues. Germline-derived CDR1 and CDR2 are KGHDR and SFDVKD. V shed 3 bases and J shed 4 bases, with 11 bases lying between them. Here the CDR3 reads CATSDRDLGETQYF. The CDR3 DNA follows: TGTGCCACCAGTGATCGGGATCTAGGAGAGACCCAGTACTTC.

The gene calls are TRBV13 and TRBJ1-1; weak D call: TRBD1 (6 bases). With 5 bases removed from V and 7 bases from J, the gap between germline ends came to 17 bases. Germline V lookup: CDR1 PRHDT, CDR2 FYEKMQ (reference sequence). This CDR3 is built from 14 residues. Written as DNA, the CDR3 is TGTGCCAGCAGCGCCCCAGGGGCAGCCCTTGAAGCTTTCTTT. Translation gives CASSAPGAALEAFF.

J is TRBJ2-3 and V is TRBV20-1, with D possibly matching TRBD2 (6 bases). The V and J ends lost 0 bases and 0 bases respectively, with 10 bases between them. The CDR3 extends over 15 amino acids. Germline loops: CDR1 DFQATT, CDR2 SNEGSKA (reference sequence). This CDR3 reads CSARDRRESTDTQYF. CDR3 nucleotides: TGCAGTGCTAGAGATAGGAGGGAGAGCACAGATACGCAGTATTTT.

V usage is TRBV5-1 and J usage is TRBJ2-3; maybe TRBD2 (6 bases). V lost 4 bases and J 1 base, leaving 13 bases between the germline ends. The CDR3 runs 15 residues. Germline values: CDR1 SGHRS, CDR2 YFSETQ. CDR3 nucleotide sequence: TGCGCCAGCAGCCGGGACTCGTCCTGCACAGATACGCAGTATTTT. This gives the protein CASSRDSSCTDTQYF.

The chain combines TRBV2 with TRBJ1-2, with a weak D call TRBD1 (6 bases). Germline CDR1 reads SNHLY; CDR2 reads FYNNEI. The CDR3 loop spans 13 amino acids. With 8 bases removed from V and 4 bases from J, the gap between germline ends came to 14 bases. In nucleotides, the CDR3 is TGTGCCAGCTTACCAGGGGCGGGCTATGGCTACACCTTC. Translating gives CASLPGAGYGYTF.

This clonotype was counted a few times. The V and J genes are TRBV2 and TRBJ2-3; possible D gene TRBD2, 6 bases. Per the germline V gene, CDR1 is SNHLY and CDR2 is FYNNEI. The CDR3 length is 13 residues. The V and J ends lost 8 bases and 4 bases respectively, with 13 bases between them. CDR3 in DNA: TGTGCCAGCCTTGAGGGGAGGTCAGATACGCAGTATTTT. It translates to CASLEGRSDTQYF.

This clonotype was recorded many times. The chain links TRBV6-1 to TRBJ2-3, with D possibly matching TRBD1 (5 bases). Germline loops: CDR1 MNHNS, CDR2 SASEGT. Trimming removed 5 bases at V and 1 base at J, with 10 bases between. The CDR3 has 14 amino acids. The CDR3 nucleotides read TGTGCCAGCAGTTCAGACAGCCGCACAGATACGCAGTATTTT. It translates to CASSSDSRTDTQYF.

This chain joins TRBV18 and TRBJ2-5, with 7 bases matching TRBD2. From germline, CDR1 is KGHSH and CDR2 LQKENI. The V and J ends lost 6 bases and 11 bases, in that order; junction bases with no gene match: 12. The CDR3 sequence is 13 residues long. The CDR3 sequence: CASSETREGEQYF. The CDR3 nucleotides read TGTGCCAGCTCCGAGACTAGGGAGGGAGAGCAGTACTTC.

This clonotype was counted many times. CDR3 coding DNA: TGCAGTGCTATGAGTCTAGCGGGAGGCTACTCCTACAATGAGCAGTTCTTC. Its translation: CSAMSLAGGYSYNEQFF. V usage is TRBV20-1 and J usage is TRBJ2-1; 11 bases map to TRBD2. Germline-derived CDR1 and CDR2 are DFQATT and SNEGSKA (reference sequence). This CDR3 is 17 amino acids long. With V trimmed by 4 bases and J by 0 bases, 8 bases remained unmatched.

On this clonotype itself: A clone one base away is much larger, so this may be a read error. The V gene is TRBV4-1, the J gene TRBJ2-1, with D hard to call. The J call may be incorrect, as the DNA end agrees better with TRBJ2-4. This CDR3 has 16 residues. CDR1 is MGHRA and CDR2 is YSYEKL in the germline V gene. CDR3 residues: CASSQFADSSYNDQYF. CDR3 sequence (DNA): TGCGCCAGCAGCCAGTTTGCCGACTCCTCCTACAATGATCAGTACTTC.

This clonotype was observed many times. The V gene is TRBV7-9, the J gene TRBJ2-6; no definite D call. The CDR3 is 17 residues long. Germline CDR1 SEHNR, CDR2 FQNEAQ (reference sequence). Deletions cut 1 base from V and 0 bases from J, with 10 bases between. CDR3 amino acids: CASSLGDGSSGANVLTF. In DNA form, the CDR3 reads TGTGCCAGCAGCTTAGGCGACGGAAGCTCTGGGGCCAACGTCCTGACTTTC.

There are many counts of this clonotype. The chain joins TRBV20-1 to TRBJ2-5; 11 bases line up with TRBD2. Germline CDR1 and CDR2: DFQATT and SNEGSKA (reference sequence). The CDR3 is 15 amino acids. V lost 6 bases to trimming and J lost 4 bases; unmatched junction nucleotides: 10. The CDR3 loop reads CSAMAGSGRGETQYF. CDR3 nucleotides: TGCAGTGCAATGGCTGGTAGCGGGAGGGGAGAGACCCAGTACTTC.

This clonotype showed up many times. This sequence joins TRBV20-1 and TRBJ1-5; D gene unclear. Germline V gene lookup returns CDR1 DFQATT and CDR2 SNEGSKA (reference sequence). V shed 1 base and J shed 6 bases, with 7 bases lying between them. CDR3 length: 12 amino acids. The CDR3 sequence: CSARVGAQPQHF. As DNA, the CDR3 is TGCAGTGCTAGAGTGGGAGCTCAGCCCCAGCATTTT.

This clonotype was observed a handful of times. This chain connects TRBV5-1 to TRBJ2-5, with 13 bases matching TRBD2. Per germline, CDR1 SGHRS and CDR2 YFSETQ. The J segment lost 5 bases and the V segment lost 4 bases, leaving 8 bases of the junction unmatched. This CDR3 has 16 residues. This CDR3 is CASSPRTSGGSETQYF. As DNA, the CDR3 is TGCGCCAGCAGCCCTCGGACTAGCGGGGGATCGGAGACCCAGTACTTC.

This clonotype was recorded many times. V is TRBV11-2 and J is TRBJ2-7; D not certain. V dropped 4 bases and J dropped 3 bases, with 7 bases sitting between them. Per germline, CDR1 SGHAT and CDR2 FQNNGV. This CDR3 has 12 amino acids. CDR3 amino acids: CASSSSHYEQYF. The CDR3 coding sequence is TGTGCCAGCAGCTCCTCCCACTACGAGCAGTACTTC. Looking up the rest from reference TRBV11-2 and TRBJ2-7 gives the full variable domain: EAGVAQSPRYKIIEKRQSVAFWCNPISGHATLYWYQQILGQGPKLLIQFQNNGVVDDSQLPKDRFSAERLKGVDSTLKIQPAKLEDSAVYLCASSSSHYEQYFGPGTRLTVT.